A single sample is the source of the 26 T cell receptor beta chains below, sequenced in a study of T cell repertoires in cytomegalovirus infection (dated by TCRdb to the late 2010s). Antigen specificity for these receptors is unknown. The treatment or condition label, as the study defines it: in vitro stimulation with specific CMV peptide epitopes to enrich CMV-specific T cells. The sequencer was an Illumina HiSeq 1500. Using fastp at Q25 and MiXCR, TCRdb reprocessed the public reads and kept productive beta chains. Every distinct CDR3 protein forms one entry, paired with its most common genes and DNA. The sample table holds some 700,000 distinct CDR3 sequences, of which around 32% were seen once. Over 15% of the sample is taken by the ten largest. The material was cultured PBMCs, obtained from culture after CMV antigen stimulation. These receptors were obtained from a human donor in good health (CMV status not recorded). Some clones in this sample may be carry-over from other donors' samples.

This chain links TRBV28 with TRBJ1-2; D is possibly TRBD1 (5 bases). Germline CDR1 MDHEN, CDR2 SYDVKM. V lost 8 bases and J 7 bases, leaving 17 bases between the germline ends. The CDR3 length is 13 residues. In DNA form, the CDR3 reads TGTGCCAGCTCCCCCCCGGGCAGGGCTGGCTACACCTTC. This sequence encodes CASSPPGRAGYTF.

The chain couples TRBV6-2 or TRBV6-3 to TRBJ1-5, with D possibly TRBD1 on 5 matching bases. The germline CDR1 and CDR2 sequences are MNHEY and SVGEGT. Between the trimmed V and J ends, which lost 2 bases and 5 bases, there was a span of 10 bases. The CDR3 has 14 amino acids. CDR3 DNA sequence: TGTGCCAGCAGTTACGGGGCCATTTATCAGCCCCAGCATTTT. Translated, it gives CASSYGAIYQPQHF.

This clonotype was observed many times. This rearrangement joins TRBV19 to TRBJ1-1; no reliable D call. CDR3 size: 12 residues. Germline-derived CDR1 and CDR2 are LNHDA and SQIVND (reference sequence). Between the trimmed V and J ends, which lost 0 bases and 8 bases, there was a span of 7 bases. This CDR3 reads CASSIDRLEAFF. The CDR3, as DNA: TGTGCCAGTAGTATAGATCGTCTCGAAGCTTTCTTT.

The rearrangement uses TRBV5-4 and TRBJ1-2; possibly TRBD1 for D (6 bases). The CDR3 has 14 amino acids. V lost 6 bases and J 3 bases, leaving 15 bases between the germline ends. Germline V gene sequence: CDR1 SGHNT, CDR2 YYREEE (reference sequence). The CDR3 protein is CASTPRGEDYGYTF. In nucleotides, the CDR3 is TGTGCCAGCACCCCTAGGGGGGAGGACTATGGCTACACCTTC. Variable domain in full (rest from reference TRBV5-4 and TRBJ1-2): ETGVTQSPTHLIKTRGQQVTLRCSSQSGHNTVSWYQQALGQGPQFIFQYYREEENGRGNFPPRFSGLQFPNYSSELNVNALELDDSALYLCASTPRGEDYGYTFGSGTRLTVV.

This clonotype came up many times. The junction departs from germline at one end; a sequencing error may be responsible. The CDR3 here is CASSRQGLNAEAFF. CDR3 DNA sequence: TGTGCCAGCAGTCGACAGGGATTGAACGCTGAAGCTTTCTTT. This sequence joins TRBV7-2 and TRBJ1-1; 7 positions match TRBD1. From germline, CDR1 is SGHTA and CDR2 FQGNSA. The CDR3 spans 14 residues.

The chain employs TRBV7-8 and TRBJ2-1; a weak D match, TRBD1 (5 bases). This CDR3 has 16 residues. The germline V gene has CDR1 SGHVS and CDR2 FQNEAQ. The V end lost 1 base, the J end lost 7 bases, and 17 bases lay between the germline ends. The CDR3 reads CASSLVGGPGPNEQFF. Written as DNA, the CDR3 is TGTGCCAGCAGCTTAGTGGGCGGCCCAGGGCCAAATGAGCAGTTCTTC. The full variable domain, in which reference TRBV7-8 and TRBJ2-1 provide the parts outside the CDR3, is GAGVSQSPRYKVAKRGQDVALRCDPISGHVSLFWYQQALGQGPEFLTYFQNEAQLDKSGLPSDRFFAERPEGSVSTLKIQRTQQEDSAVYLCASSLVGGPGPNEQFFGPGTRLTVL.

This clonotype was picked up many times. CDR3 sequence: CASSAPPGGPVSYEQYF. The CDR3, as DNA: TGTGCCAGCAGCGCACCGCCGGGAGGGCCGGTTTCCTACGAGCAGTACTTC. The chain employs TRBV7-2 and TRBJ2-7; 8 positions agree with TRBD2. The length of the CDR3 is 17 residues. The V gene end was trimmed by 5 bases and the J gene end by 1 base; junction bases not matched to a gene: 13. Germline V gene lookup returns CDR1 SGHTA and CDR2 FQGNSA.

The J gene is TRBJ2-2, the V gene TRBV24-1, with 11 bases matching TRBD1. This CDR3 is built from 17 residues. The germline V gene has CDR1 KGHDR and CDR2 SFDVKD. The V gene end was trimmed by 1 base and the J gene end by 3 bases; junction bases not matched to a gene: 3. CDR3 in DNA: TGTGCCACCAGTGATTTCCGGACAGGGGGCGACACCGGGGAGCTGTTTTTT. Protein: CATSDFRTGGDTGELFF.

The rearrangement joins TRBV6-6 to TRBJ2-6; D is unclear. The CDR3 extends over 15 amino acids. CDR1 MNHNY and CDR2 SVGAGI come from the germline V gene (reference sequence). Trimming removed 8 bases at V and 4 bases at J, with 15 bases between. CDR3 protein: CASSPQPSGANVLTF. As DNA, the CDR3 is TGTGCCAGCTCCCCGCAGCCGAGCGGGGCCAACGTCCTGACTTTC.

Remarks on this clonotype: A read error may account for a junction end that differs from germline. V is TRBV7-8 and J is TRBJ2-2; D possibly matches TRBD1 or TRBD2 (7 bases each). Germline V gene data show CDR1 as SGHVS and CDR2 as FQNEAQ. The length of the CDR3 is 16 residues. The CDR3: CASSLAEGAWTGELFF. The CDR3 DNA sequence: TGTGCCAGCAGCCTAGCGGAGGGGGCTTGGACCGGGGAGCTGTTTTTT. The entire variable domain, with the rest obtained from reference TRBV7-8 and TRBJ2-2, is as follows: GAGVSQSPRYKVAKRGQDVALRCDPISGHVSLFWYQQALGQGPEFLTYFQNEAQLDKSGLPSDRFFAERPEGSVSTLKIQRTQQEDSAVYLCASSLAEGAWTGELFFGEGSRLTVL.

The V call is TRBV20-1, the J call TRBJ1-2; 7 bases fit TRBD1. Germline-derived CDR1 and CDR2 are DFQATT and SNEGSKA (reference sequence). The CDR3 contains 14 residues. V shed 3 bases and J 5 bases; nucleotides not matched to a gene: 9. CDR3 DNA: TGCAGTGCTAGTAACGTGGGGACAGCGTATGGCTACACCTTC. This translates into CSASNVGTAYGYTF.

The CDR3 spells CASSPRAAHEQYF. In nucleotides, the CDR3 is TGTGCCAGCAGTCCCAGGGCAGCCCACGAGCAGTACTTC. The V gene is TRBV27, the J gene TRBJ2-7, with D tentatively TRBD1 (5 bases). From germline, CDR1 is MNHEY and CDR2 SMNVEV (reference sequence). This CDR3 is 13 amino acids long. Trimming left V 5 bases short and J 5 bases short, with 13 bases between.

J is TRBJ2-4 and V is TRBV11-2; 7 bases fit TRBD1. Germline-derived CDR1 and CDR2 are SGHAT and FQNNGV. V lost 3 bases, J lost 4 bases, and 3 bases stayed unmatched. The CDR3 consists of 14 residues. CDR3 region: CASSFSGQKNIQYF. DNA of the CDR3: TGTGCCAGCAGCTTTTCGGGACAGAAAAACATTCAGTACTTC.

This clonotype was seen more than once but under ten times. The chain is built from TRBV6-5 and TRBJ2-2; 16 bases fit TRBD2. Germline loops: CDR1 MNHEY, CDR2 SVGAGI. With V trimmed by 0 bases and J by 6 bases, 4 bases remained unmatched. The length of the CDR3 is 18 residues. The CDR3 bases are TGTGCCAGCAGTTACTCGGGACTAGCGGGGGGGCCGGCCGGGGAGCTGTTTTTT. Protein: CASSYSGLAGGPAGELFF.

This clonotype appeared a few times. The chain has TRBV19 and TRBJ1-1; D uncertain. CDR1 and CDR2 from the germline V gene are LNHDA and SQIVND (reference sequence). This CDR3 has 14 amino acids. V was trimmed by 3 bases and J by 0 bases, leaving 8 bases between them. Here the CDR3 reads CASSIRGMNTEAFF. CDR3 nucleotides: TGTGCCAGTAGTATCCGCGGCATGAACACTGAAGCTTTCTTT.

This rearrangement joins TRBV4-3 to TRBJ2-3; D gene uncertain. Germline V gene sequence: CDR1 LGHNA, CDR2 YSLEER. V was cut by 0 bases and J by 6 bases, with 13 bases left in between. The CDR3 totals 15 residues. Here the CDR3 DNA reads TGCGCCAGCAGCCAAGATTCGTGGTTGAGGGATACGCAGTATTTT. Amino acids: CASSQDSWLRDTQYF.

This clonotype occurred a few times. V and J are TRBV11-2 and TRBJ2-1; D ambiguous. Germline-derived CDR1 and CDR2 are SGHAT and FQNNGV. V was pared by 1 base and J by 0 bases, with 10 bases between. The CDR3 consists of 16 residues. The CDR3 region is CASSLVLGSSYNEQFF. CDR3 DNA sequence: TGTGCCAGCAGCTTAGTTCTGGGTAGCTCCTACAATGAGCAGTTCTTC.

The chain has TRBV20-1 and TRBJ2-5; tentatively, D is TRBD1 or TRBD2 (5 bases each). Trimming stripped 1 base from V and 5 bases from J, with 17 bases between. Germline values: CDR1 DFQATT, CDR2 SNEGSKA (reference sequence). The length of the CDR3 is 15 residues. The CDR3 here is CSARGGPGRMETQYF. The CDR3 region has the DNA TGCAGTGCTAGAGGGGGTCCGGGGCGAATGGAGACCCAGTACTTC.

Ten or more counts support this clonotype. The genes are TRBV7-9 and TRBJ1-2, with D perhaps TRBD1 (6 bases). This CDR3 is built from 13 residues. Germline CDR1 is SEHNR and CDR2 is FQNEAQ (reference sequence). V lost 1 base and J 6 bases, leaving 9 bases between the germline ends. CDR3 residues: CASSLGQGHGYTF. The CDR3, as DNA: TGTGCCAGCAGCTTAGGCCAGGGGCATGGCTACACCTTC.

The sample holds many counts of this clonotype. The genes are TRBV7-2 and TRBJ1-2, with D hard to call. The V end lost 4 bases, the J end lost 6 bases, and 18 bases lay between the germline ends. The V gene's germline CDR1 is SGHTA and CDR2 FQGNSA. The CDR3 runs to 15 residues. Written as DNA, the CDR3 is TGTGCCAGCAGCTATAGCTTTTGGGCCGCGGATGGCTACACCTTC. This sequence encodes CASSYSFWAADGYTF.

At least ten counts were recorded for this clonotype. CDR3 coding DNA: TGTGCCAGCAGCTTGAATCGGGGGGAAGATACGCAGTATTTT. This sequence encodes CASSLNRGEDTQYF. This chain joins TRBV7-2 and TRBJ2-3; 7 nucleotides line up with TRBD2. The CDR3 extends over 14 amino acids. Germline CDR1 is SGHTA and CDR2 is FQGNSA. V shed 3 bases and J 5 bases; nucleotides not matched to a gene: 5.

DNA for the CDR3: TGTGCCACCAACCCTGGGACGGCACGCACCGGGGAGCTGTTTTTT. Residues: CATNPGTARTGELFF. The J gene is TRBJ2-2, the V gene TRBV6-2 or TRBV6-3, with D possibly being TRBD1 or TRBD2 (5 bases each). Per germline, CDR1 MNHEY and CDR2 SVGEGT. The V gene lost 10 bases and the J gene lost 4 bases, with 19 bases spanning the gap. The CDR3 totals 15 residues.

This clonotype was seen a few times. This chain's CDR3 is CASSQGTGPNYGYTF. The CDR3 DNA follows: TGTGCCAGCAGCCAAGGGACAGGGCCTAACTATGGCTACACCTTC. The rearrangement joins TRBV14 to TRBJ1-2, with TRBD1 identical over 8 bases. V shed 1 base and J 0 bases; nucleotides not matched to a gene: 1. CDR3 length: 15 amino acids. The V gene's germline CDR1 is SGHDN and CDR2 FVKESK.

CDR3 bases: TGCGCCAGCAGCCTCGGAATGGGGACACCTTCTAACTATGGCTACACCTTC. It is translated as CASSLGMGTPSNYGYTF. The V gene is TRBV4-3, the J gene TRBJ1-2; maybe TRBD1 (6 bases). Per germline, CDR1 LGHNA and CDR2 YSLEER. V gave up 4 bases and J gave up 0 bases, with 18 bases separating them. CDR3 size: 17 residues.

This clonotype showed up just a few times. This rearrangement joins TRBV28 to TRBJ1-3, with TRBD1 as a possible D gene (6 bases). V was cut by 8 bases and J by 3 bases, with 14 bases left in between. The CDR3 has 14 residues. CDR1 and CDR2 (germline): MDHEN, SYDVKM. The CDR3 DNA reads as TGTGCCAGCCAGGAGGGGGGTGGTGGAAACACCATATATTTT. Translation gives CASQEGGGGNTIYF.

This clonotype has a count of ten or more. The V and J genes are TRBV7-6 and TRBJ2-7; D gene ambiguous. With 5 bases removed from V and 0 bases from J, the gap between germline ends came to 8 bases. CDR1 and CDR2 from the germline V gene are SGHVS and FNYEAQ. The CDR3 has 13 amino acids. Here the CDR3 DNA reads TGTGCCAGCAGCCTTGGGATCTCCTACGAGCAGTACTTC. Protein sequence: CASSLGISYEQYF.